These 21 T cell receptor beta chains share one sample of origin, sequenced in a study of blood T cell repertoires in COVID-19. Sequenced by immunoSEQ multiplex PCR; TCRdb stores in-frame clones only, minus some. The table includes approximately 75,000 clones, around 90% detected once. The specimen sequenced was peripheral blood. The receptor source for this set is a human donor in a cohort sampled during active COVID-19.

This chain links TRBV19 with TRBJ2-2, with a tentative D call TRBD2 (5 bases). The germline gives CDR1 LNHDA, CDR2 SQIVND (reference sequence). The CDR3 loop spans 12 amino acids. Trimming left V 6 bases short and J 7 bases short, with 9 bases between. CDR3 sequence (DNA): TGTGCCAGTAGATTGGGAGACGGGGAGCTGTTTTTT. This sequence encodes CASRLGDGELFF.

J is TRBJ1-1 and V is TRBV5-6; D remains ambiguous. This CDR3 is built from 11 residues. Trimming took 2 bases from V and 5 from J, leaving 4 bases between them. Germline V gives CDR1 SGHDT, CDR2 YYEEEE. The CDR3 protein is CASSFSTEAFF. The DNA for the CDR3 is TGTGCCAGCAGCTTCTCTACTGAAGCTTTCTTT. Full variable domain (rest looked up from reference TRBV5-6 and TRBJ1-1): DAGVTQSPTHLIKTRGQQVTLRCSPKSGHDTVSWYQQALGQGPQFIFQYYEEEERQRGNFPDRFSGHQFPNYSSELNVNALLLGDSALYLCASSFSTEAFFGQGTRLTVV.

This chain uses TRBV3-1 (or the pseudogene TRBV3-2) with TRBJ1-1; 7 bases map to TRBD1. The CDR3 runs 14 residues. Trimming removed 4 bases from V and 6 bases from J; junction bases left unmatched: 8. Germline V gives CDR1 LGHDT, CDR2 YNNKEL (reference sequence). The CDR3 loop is CASSLTSGGAEAFF. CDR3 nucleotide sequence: TGTGCCAGCAGCCTTACTTCAGGGGGAGCTGAAGCTTTCTTT.

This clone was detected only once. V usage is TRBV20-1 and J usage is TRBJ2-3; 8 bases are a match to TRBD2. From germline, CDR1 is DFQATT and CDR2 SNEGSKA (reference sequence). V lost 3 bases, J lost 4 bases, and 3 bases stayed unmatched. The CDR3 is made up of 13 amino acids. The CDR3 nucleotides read TGCAGTGCTAGTAGCGGGGCCCCAGATACGCAGTATTTT. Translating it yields CSASSGAPDTQYF.

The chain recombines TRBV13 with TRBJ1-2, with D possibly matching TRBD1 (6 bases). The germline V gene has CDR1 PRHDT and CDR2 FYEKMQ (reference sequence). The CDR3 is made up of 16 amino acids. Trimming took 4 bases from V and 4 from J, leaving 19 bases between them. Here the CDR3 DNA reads TGTGCCAGCAGCTCCCAGACAGGATTTACTCCCTATGGCTACACCTTC. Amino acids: CASSSQTGFTPYGYTF.

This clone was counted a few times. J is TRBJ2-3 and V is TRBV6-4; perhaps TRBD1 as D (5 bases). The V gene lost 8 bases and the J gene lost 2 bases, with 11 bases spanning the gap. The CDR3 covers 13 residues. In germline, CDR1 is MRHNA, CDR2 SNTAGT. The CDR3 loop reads CASGAGHTDTQYF. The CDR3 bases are TGTGCCAGCGGGGCAGGGCACACAGATACGCAGTATTTT.

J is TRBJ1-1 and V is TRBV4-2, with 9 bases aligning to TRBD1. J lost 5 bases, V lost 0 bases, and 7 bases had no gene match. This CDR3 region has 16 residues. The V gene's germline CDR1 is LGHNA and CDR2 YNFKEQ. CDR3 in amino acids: CASSQDIGTGTTEAFF. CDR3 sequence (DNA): TGTGCCAGCAGCCAAGATATTGGGACAGGGACTACTGAAGCTTTCTTT.

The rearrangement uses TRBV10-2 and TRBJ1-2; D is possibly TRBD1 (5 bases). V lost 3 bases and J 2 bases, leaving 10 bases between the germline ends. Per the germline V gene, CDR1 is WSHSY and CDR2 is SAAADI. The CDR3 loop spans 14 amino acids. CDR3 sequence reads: CASSDGGDNYGYTF. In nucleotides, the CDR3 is TGCGCCAGCAGTGACGGGGGGGACAACTATGGCTACACCTTC.

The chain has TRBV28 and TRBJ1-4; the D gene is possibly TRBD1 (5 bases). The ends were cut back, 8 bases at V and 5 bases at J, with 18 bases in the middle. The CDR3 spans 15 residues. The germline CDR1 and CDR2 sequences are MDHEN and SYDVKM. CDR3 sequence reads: CASAPAGQGNEKLFF. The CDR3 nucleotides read TGTGCCAGCGCGCCCGCCGGCCAGGGAAATGAAAAACTGTTTTTT.

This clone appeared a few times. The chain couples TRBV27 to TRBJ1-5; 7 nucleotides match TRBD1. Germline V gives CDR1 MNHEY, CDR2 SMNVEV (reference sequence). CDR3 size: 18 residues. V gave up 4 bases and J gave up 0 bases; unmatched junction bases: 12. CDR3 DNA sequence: TGTGCCAGCAGTTCCGCCCGGACAGGATCCCTTAGCAATCAGCCCCAGCATTTT. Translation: CASSSARTGSLSNQPQHF.

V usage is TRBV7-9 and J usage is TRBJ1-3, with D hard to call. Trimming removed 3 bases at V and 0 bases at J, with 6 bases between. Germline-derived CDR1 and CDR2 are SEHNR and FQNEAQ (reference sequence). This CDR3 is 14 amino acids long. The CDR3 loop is CASSLSSSGNTIYF. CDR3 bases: TGTGCCAGCAGCTTGTCTAGCTCTGGAAACACCATATATTTT. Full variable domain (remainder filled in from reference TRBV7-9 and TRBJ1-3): DTGVSQNPRHKITKRGQNVTFRCDPISEHNRLYWYRQTLGQGPEFLTYFQNEAQLEKSRLLSDRFSAERPKGSFSTLEIQRTEQGDSAMYLCASSLSSSGNTIYFGEGSWLTVV.

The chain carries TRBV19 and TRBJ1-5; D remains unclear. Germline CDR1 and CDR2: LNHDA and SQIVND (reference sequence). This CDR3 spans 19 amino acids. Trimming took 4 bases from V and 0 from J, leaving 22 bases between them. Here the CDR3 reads CASSTMFPRGSHSNQPQHF. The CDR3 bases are TGTGCCAGTAGTACTATGTTTCCGCGGGGTTCTCATAGCAATCAGCCCCAGCATTTT.

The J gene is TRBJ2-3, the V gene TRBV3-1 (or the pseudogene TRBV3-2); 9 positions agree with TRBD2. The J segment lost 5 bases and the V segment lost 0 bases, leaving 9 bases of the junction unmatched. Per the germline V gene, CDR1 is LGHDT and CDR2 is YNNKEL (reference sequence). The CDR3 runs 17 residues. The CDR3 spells CASSQEGLRGGVDTQYF. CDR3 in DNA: TGTGCCAGCAGCCAAGAGGGACTGCGCGGGGGGGTAGATACGCAGTATTTT.

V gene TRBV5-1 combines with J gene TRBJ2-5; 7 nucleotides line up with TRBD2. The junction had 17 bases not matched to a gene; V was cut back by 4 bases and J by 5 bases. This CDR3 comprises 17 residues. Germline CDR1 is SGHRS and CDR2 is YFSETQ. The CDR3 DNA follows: TGCGCCAGCAGCAAATGGGGGGGAGAGAGGAACGTGGAGACCCAGTACTTC. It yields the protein CASSKWGGERNVETQYF.

As DNA, the CDR3 is TGTGCCAGCAGCCCCGGTTCGTCGGGGTTTACTGAAGCTTTCTTT. This sequence encodes CASSPGSSGFTEAFF. The rearrangement links TRBV5-4 to TRBJ1-1; D call uncertain. This CDR3 has 15 amino acids. Trimming pared 4 bases from V and 5 bases from J, leaving 18 bases between. Germline CDR1 reads SGHNT; CDR2 reads YYREEE (reference sequence).

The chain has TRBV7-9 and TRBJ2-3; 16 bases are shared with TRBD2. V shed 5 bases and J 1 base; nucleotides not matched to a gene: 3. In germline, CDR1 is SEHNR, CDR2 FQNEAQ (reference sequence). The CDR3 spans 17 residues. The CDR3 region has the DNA TGTGCCAGCAGCCCCGGGACTAGCGGGGGGGGCACAGATACGCAGTATTTT. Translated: CASSPGTSGGGTDTQYF.

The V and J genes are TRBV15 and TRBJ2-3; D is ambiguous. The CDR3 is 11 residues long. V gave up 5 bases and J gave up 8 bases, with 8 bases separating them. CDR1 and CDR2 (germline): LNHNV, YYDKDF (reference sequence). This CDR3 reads CATSDPGTQYF. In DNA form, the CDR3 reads TGTGCCACCAGCGACCCAGGTACGCAGTATTTT.

DNA of the CDR3: TGCGCCAGCAGCGTACAGGGGGCGTCCTACAATGAGCAGTTCTTC. This encodes CASSVQGASYNEQFF. The rearrangement uses TRBV5-1 and TRBJ2-1; 9 nucleotides match TRBD1. Looked up from germline, CDR1 is SGHRS and CDR2 is YFSETQ. This CDR3 region has 15 residues. V shed 4 bases, J shed 1 base, and the junction held 3 bases outside the gene matches.

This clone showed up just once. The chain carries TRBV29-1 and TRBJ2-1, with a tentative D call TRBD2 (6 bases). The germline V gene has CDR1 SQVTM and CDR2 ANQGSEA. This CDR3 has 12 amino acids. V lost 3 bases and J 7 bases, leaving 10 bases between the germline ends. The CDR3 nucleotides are TGCAGCGTTGAGAGGGGAGGTAATGAGCAGTTCTTC. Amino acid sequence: CSVERGGNEQFF.

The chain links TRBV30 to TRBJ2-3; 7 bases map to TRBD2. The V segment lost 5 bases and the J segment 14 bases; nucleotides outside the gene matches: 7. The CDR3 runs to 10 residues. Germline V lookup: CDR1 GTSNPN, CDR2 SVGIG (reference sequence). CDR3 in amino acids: CAWGGGPWYF. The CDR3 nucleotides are TGTGCCTGGGGGGGAGGGCCCTGGTATTTT.

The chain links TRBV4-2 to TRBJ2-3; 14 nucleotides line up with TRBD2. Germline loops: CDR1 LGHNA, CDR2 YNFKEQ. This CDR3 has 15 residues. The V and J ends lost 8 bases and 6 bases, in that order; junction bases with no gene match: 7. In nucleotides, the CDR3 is TGTGCCAGCTCAAAGGGGACTAGCGGGGGTGATACGCAGTATTTT. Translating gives CASSKGTSGGDTQYF.